This T cell receptor beta chain was captured in a study of cytomegalovirus exposure and HLA in healthy donors. The germline V and J ends were trimmed by 3 bases and 0 bases, with 15 bases remaining between them. Germline loops: CDR1 KGHSH, CDR2 LQKENI. The CDR3 extends over 18 amino acids. Method: immunoSEQ multiplex PCR; TCRdb's copy keeps in-frame clones and lacks some. The data contain over 250,000 clones, 65% to 90% of them seen just once; the ten biggest clones take up less than 1.2%. This chain connects TRBV18 to TRBJ2-6, with D tentatively TRBD1 (6 bases). What was sequenced was PBMCs. This clonotype was sampled from a woman aged 18-35 years in good health and CMV-seronegative. CDR3 region: CASSPARNRDSGANVLTF. Here the CDR3 DNA reads TGTGCCAGCTCACCGGCCCGAAACAGGGACTCTGGGGCCAACGTCCTGACTTTC. The whole variable domain, remainder taken from reference TRBV18 and TRBJ2-6, is NAGVMQNPRHLVRRRGQEARLRCSPMKGHSHVYWYRQLPEEGLKFMVYLQKENIIDESGMPKERFSAEFPKEGPSILRIQQVVRGDSAAYFCASSPARNRDSGANVLTFGAGSRLTVL.